This T cell receptor beta chain was profiled in a study of blood T cell repertoires in COVID-19. This clone was seen more than once but under ten times. V lost 3 bases to trimming and J lost 5 bases; unmatched junction nucleotides: 10. Germline assignment: CDR1 DFQATT and CDR2 SNEGSKA (reference sequence). This CDR3 has 15 amino acids. In the authors' workflow: The assay estimated nucleated cells by amplifying reference gene primers. Sequencing was performed with immunoSEQ multiplex PCR; in TCRdb, only in-frame clones are kept and a portion is missing. The V and J calls and clone size come from that table; D and trimming were worked out from the DNA. The sample has approximately 380,000 clones, 85% seen once.

The sequence came from a woman younger than 35 with acute or convalescent COVID-19. This rearrangement joins TRBV20-1 to TRBJ2-5; 9 bases map to TRBD2. Sequences were obtained from peripheral blood. CDR3 loop: CSASPRGGTWETQYF. CDR3 bases: TGCAGTGCTAGTCCGCGGGGGGGGACCTGGGAGACCCAGTACTTC.